Below are 12 T cell receptor beta chains sequenced from a single sample in a study of T-cell reconstitution after alpha-beta-depleted transplantation in children. Unique molecular identifiers were built into the TCRbeta library. Each CDR3 protein is one row after TCRdb ran MiXCR on the PCR reads. The data show some 500,000 distinct CDR3 sequences, around a third seen once. Sequences were derived from PBMCs from the stem cell graft donor, sampled from the stem cell graft. The receptor set was obtained from a human donor who donated a stem cell graft to a child with aplastic anemia.

Only one count was recorded for this clonotype. The V and J genes are TRBV27 and TRBJ2-4; D possibly corresponds to TRBD1 (6 bases). The V and J ends lost 5 bases and 8 bases respectively, with 10 bases between them. Germline CDR1 MNHEY, CDR2 SMNVEV (reference sequence). CDR3 length: 12 residues. The CDR3 DNA reads TGTGCCAGCAGTAACAGGGTCGACATTCAGTACTTC. Translating gives CASSNRVDIQYF.

This clonotype was recorded a few times. V usage is TRBV12-3 or TRBV12-4 and J usage is TRBJ2-6; D not certain. The CDR3 has 13 residues. V was shortened by 7 bases and J by 0 bases, with 4 bases between the two germline ends. CDR3 nucleotide sequence: TGTGCCAGCACCGACTCTGGGGCCAACGTCCTGACTTTC. Its translation is CASTDSGANVLTF.

V usage is TRBV5-1 and J usage is TRBJ1-4; D may be TRBD1 (5 bases). The CDR3 is 15 amino acids. Germline assignment: CDR1 SGHRS and CDR2 YFSETQ. Trimming left V 3 bases short and J 8 bases short, with 17 bases between. The CDR3 coding sequence is TGCGCCAGCAGCTGGGGTGACAGAGGTGAAGAAAAACTGTTTTTT. Amino acids: CASSWGDRGEEKLFF.

This CDR3 reads CASSGRDGWQNEQFF. In nucleotides, the CDR3 is TGCGCCAGCAGCGGCCGGGACGGATGGCAGAATGAGCAGTTCTTC. The chain links TRBV5-1 to TRBJ2-1; D assignment may be TRBD1 or TRBD2 (5 bases each). From germline, CDR1 is SGHRS and CDR2 YFSETQ. The CDR3 contains 15 residues. Trimming took 4 bases from V and 7 from J, leaving 18 bases between them. The variable domain in full, with the rest retrieved from reference TRBV5-1 and TRBJ2-1, is KAGVTQTPRYLIKTRGQQVTLSCSPISGHRSVSWYQQTPGQGLQFLFEYFSETQRNKGNFPGRFSGRQFSNSRSEMNVSTLELGDSALYLCASSGRDGWQNEQFFGPGTRLTVL.

The chain is built from TRBV5-1 and TRBJ2-5; TRBD1 aligns across 8 bases. Trimming removed 0 bases from V and 5 bases from J; junction bases left unmatched: 6. CDR1 is SGHRS and CDR2 is YFSETQ in the germline V gene. This CDR3 contains 15 residues. The CDR3 coding sequence is TGCGCCAGCAGCTTGGTGGCAGGGGGCAAGGAGACCCAGTACTTC. Translation: CASSLVAGGKETQYF.

Note on this clonotype: The junction and the germline gene differ at one end; a read error may be behind it. The chain employs TRBV19 and TRBJ2-3; the D gene is possibly TRBD2 (5 bases). Germline V gene data show CDR1 as LNHDA and CDR2 as SQIVND (reference sequence). This CDR3 comprises 12 residues. The CDR3 loop is CASSPSKDTQYF. The CDR3 region has the DNA TGTGCCAGTAGCCCTAGCAAAGATACGCAGTATTTT. Full variable domain (rest looked up from reference TRBV19 and TRBJ2-3): DGGITQSPKYLFRKEGQNVTLSCEQNLNHDAMYWYRQDPGQGLRLIYYSQIVNDFQKGDIAEGYSVSREKKESFPLTVTSAQKNPTAFYLCASSPSKDTQYFGPGTRLTVL.

The chain is built from TRBV7-2 and TRBJ1-3, with a tentative D call TRBD1 (5 bases). V lost 5 bases to trimming and J lost 2 bases, with 13 bases between them. CDR1 and CDR2 (germline): SGHTA, FQGNSA. The CDR3 length is 15 residues. The CDR3 here is CASSAEGRPGNTIYF. CDR3 sequence (DNA): TGTGCCAGCAGCGCTGAGGGGAGGCCTGGAAACACCATATATTTT.

The V call is TRBV5-6, the J call TRBJ2-7; tentatively, D is TRBD2 (5 bases). Germline V gene sequence: CDR1 SGHDT, CDR2 YYEEEE. The V and J ends lost 3 bases and 6 bases respectively, with 13 bases between them. CDR3 length equals 13 residues. The CDR3 reads CASSSYIRGEQYV. The CDR3 DNA is TGTGCCAGCAGCTCCTATATCCGGGGCGAGCAGTACGTC.

This chain joins TRBV9 and TRBJ2-2; 9 bases agree with TRBD2. The CDR3 extends over 16 amino acids. Germline lookup yields CDR1 SGDLS and CDR2 YYNGEE. With V trimmed by 0 bases and J by 6 bases, 6 bases remained unmatched. The DNA of the CDR3 is TGTGCCAGCAGCGTAGCGGGCATAGCGGGAGCCGGGGAGCTGTTTTTT. Amino acids: CASSVAGIAGAGELFF.

This chain connects TRBV6-2 or TRBV6-3 to TRBJ1-5, with D hard to call. Trimming left V 4 bases short and J 1 base short, with 8 bases between. The CDR3 runs 14 residues. Germline lookup yields CDR1 MNHEY and CDR2 SVGEGT. The CDR3 coding sequence is TGTGCCAGCAGTTTAACGGAGAGCAATCAGCCCCAGCATTTT. Translated, it gives CASSLTESNQPQHF.

This clonotype was seen more than once but under ten times. The genes are TRBV15 and TRBJ1-3; D gene ambiguous. Trimming removed 0 bases from V and 0 bases from J, with 6 bases in between. This CDR3 is built from 15 residues. CDR1 and CDR2 (germline): LNHNV, YYDKDF (reference sequence). This CDR3 reads CATSRDSSSGNTIYF. Here the CDR3 DNA reads TGTGCCACCAGCAGAGACTCGAGCTCTGGAAACACCATATATTTT.

V and J are TRBV20-1 and TRBJ2-1, with D perhaps TRBD1 (5 bases). Per germline, CDR1 DFQATT and CDR2 SNEGSKA (reference sequence). The CDR3 totals 13 residues. Trimming took 0 bases from V and 5 from J, leaving 8 bases between them. The CDR3, as DNA: TGCAGTGCTAGAGAGGGGCAGAACAATGAGCAGTTCTTC. Translated, it gives CSAREGQNNEQFF.